The rows below give T cell receptor beta chains drawn from one sample of a study of cytotoxic CD8 clonotypes in ibrutinib-treated CLL. Only in-frame clones appear in the TCRdb table, and some are missing; sequencing was by immunoSEQ multiplex PCR. The sample carries 150,000 to 200,000 clones, 81% recorded once. The specimen was PBMCs, collected after 12 months of ibrutinib treatment. The receptors come from a human donor with chronic lymphocytic leukemia. Both conserved end residues are part of each CDR3. D genes are given only for firm matches. Expanded clones are given a class, and other clones once, few, many or no size at all.

d_call: TRBD2
clone_size: -
v_call: TRBV19
j_call: TRBJ2-7
cdr3_aa: CASNGLADPYEQYF
cdr3_nt: TGTGCCAGTAACGGACTAGCGGATCCCTACGAGCAGTACTTC

d_call: -
clone_size: many
v_call: TRBV4-2
j_call: TRBJ2-1
cdr3_aa: CASSQVGGVDEQFF
cdr3_nt: TGTGCCAGCAGCCAAGTCGGGGGAGTGGATGAGCAGTTCTTC

d_call: TRBD2
clone_size: -
v_call: TRBV2
j_call: TRBJ2-1
cdr3_aa: CASSETSIYEGTSGIHNEQFF
cdr3_nt: TGTGCCAGCAGCGAGACTTCTATTTACGAAGGGACTAGCGGGATTCACAATGAGCAGTTCTTC

d_call: TRBD1
clone_size: few
v_call: TRBV2
j_call: TRBJ1-2
cdr3_aa: CASSPTGAYGYTF
cdr3_nt: TGTGCCAGCAGTCCGACAGGGGCCTATGGCTACACCTTC

d_call: -
clone_size: once
v_call: TRBV6-5
j_call: TRBJ1-1
cdr3_aa: CASSYGTEAFF
cdr3_nt: TGTGCCAGCAGTTACGGGACAGAAGCTTTCTTT

d_call: -
clone_size: -
v_call: TRBV10-3
j_call: TRBJ1-2
cdr3_aa: CAIRMEGVTYGYTF
cdr3_nt: TGTGCCATCAGAATGGAGGGGGTTACCTATGGCTACACCTTC

d_call: TRBD2
clone_size: -
v_call: TRBV12-5
j_call: TRBJ2-5
cdr3_aa: CASGWQPNGTSGGRETQYF
cdr3_nt: TGTGCTAGTGGTTGGCAACCCAACGGGACTAGCGGGGGTCGGGAGACCCAGTACTTC

d_call: -
clone_size: -
v_call: TRBV6-6
j_call: TRBJ1-2
cdr3_aa: CASLGDPAEGYTF
cdr3_nt: TGTGCCAGCCTAGGGGACCCAGCCGAGGGCTACACCTTC

d_call: TRBD1
clone_size: -
v_call: TRBV18
j_call: TRBJ2-7
cdr3_aa: CASSPRDSSHEQYF
cdr3_nt: TGTGCCAGCTCACCGAGGGACAGTTCCCACGAGCAGTACTTC

d_call: -
clone_size: many
v_call: TRBV4-1
j_call: TRBJ2-3
cdr3_aa: CASSQEEGITDTQYF
cdr3_nt: TGCGCCAGCAGCCAAGAAGAGGGTATCACAGATACGCAGTATTTT

d_call: -
clone_size: -
v_call: TRBV28
j_call: TRBJ1-1
cdr3_aa: CASSITGSGAEAFF
cdr3_nt: TGTGCCAGCAGTATCACAGGGTCTGGCGCTGAAGCTTTCTTT

d_call: TRBD2
clone_size: -
v_call: TRBV6-5
j_call: TRBJ2-3
cdr3_aa: CASSYGLAGTDTQYF
cdr3_nt: TGTGCCAGCAGTTACGGATTAGCGGGAACAGATACGCAGTATTTT

d_call: TRBD1
clone_size: -
v_call: TRBV9
j_call: TRBJ2-3
cdr3_aa: CASSTRTGTKQELTDTQYF
cdr3_nt: TGTGCCAGCAGCACACGGACAGGAACAAAACAAGAACTCACAGATACGCAGTATTTT

d_call: -
clone_size: -
v_call: TRBV4-2
j_call: TRBJ2-1
cdr3_aa: CASSQDPGTVYYNEQFF
cdr3_nt: TGTGCCAGCAGCCAAGACCCCGGGACGGTATACTACAATGAGCAGTTCTTC

d_call: TRBD1
clone_size: -
v_call: TRBV11-3
j_call: TRBJ2-7
cdr3_aa: CASSLGEGASEQYF
cdr3_nt: TGTGCCAGCAGCTTAGGTGAGGGGGCTAGCGAGCAGTACTTC

d_call: TRBD2
clone_size: -
v_call: TRBV25-1
j_call: TRBJ2-3
cdr3_aa: CASSDLAGGPDTQYF
cdr3_nt: TGTGCCAGCAGTGATCTAGCGGGGGGGCCAGATACGCAGTATTTT

d_call: -
clone_size: few
v_call: TRBV28
j_call: TRBJ2-3
cdr3_aa: CASSSGQFLTDTQYF
cdr3_nt: TGTGCCAGCAGTAGTGGACAGTTTTTGACAGATACGCAGTATTTT

d_call: -
clone_size: -
v_call: TRBV28
j_call: TRBJ1-2
cdr3_aa: CASREEGYTF
cdr3_nt: TGTGCCAGCCGGGAGGAAGGCTACACCTTC

d_call: -
clone_size: -
v_call: TRBV28
j_call: TRBJ1-5
cdr3_aa: CASMGGTISNQPQHF
cdr3_nt: TGTGCCAGCATGGGGGGAACGATTAGCAATCAGCCCCAGCATTTT

d_call: -
clone_size: -
v_call: TRBV6-5
j_call: TRBJ1-1
cdr3_aa: CATLQGRRTEAFF
cdr3_nt: TGTGCCACCCTACAGGGTAGGAGGACTGAAGCTTTCTTT

d_call: -
clone_size: -
v_call: TRBV29-1
j_call: TRBJ2-2
cdr3_aa: CSVQGGRNTGELFF
cdr3_nt: TGCAGCGTCCAAGGCGGCAGAAACACCGGGGAGCTGTTTTTT

d_call: TRBD2
clone_size: -
v_call: TRBV9
j_call: TRBJ2-5
cdr3_aa: CASSVATGREGKTQYF
cdr3_nt: TGTGCCAGCAGCGTAGCTACGGGGAGGGAGGGGAAGACCCAGTACTTC

d_call: -
clone_size: -
v_call: TRBV11-2
j_call: TRBJ1-4
cdr3_aa: CASSLNILGMTNEKLFF
cdr3_nt: TGTGCCAGCAGCTTAAATATTTTGGGGATGACTAATGAAAAACTGTTTTTT

d_call: TRBD1
clone_size: -
v_call: TRBV10-3
j_call: TRBJ2-6
cdr3_aa: CAISPTGAFSGANVLTF
cdr3_nt: TGTGCCATCAGTCCGACAGGGGCCTTCTCTGGGGCCAACGTCCTGACTTTC

d_call: -
clone_size: few
v_call: TRBV30
j_call: TRBJ2-7
cdr3_aa: CAWSFGYTEQYF
cdr3_nt: TGTGCCTGGAGTTTCGGTTACACCGAGCAGTACTTC

d_call: -
clone_size: few
v_call: TRBV5-8
j_call: TRBJ1-3
cdr3_aa: CASSFAGNTIYF
cdr3_nt: TGTGCCAGCAGCTTCGCTGGAAACACCATATATTTT

d_call: -
clone_size: -
v_call: TRBV28
j_call: TRBJ1-5
cdr3_aa: CASRRNPTGSNQPQHF
cdr3_nt: TGTGCCAGCAGAAGAAACCCCACAGGGAGCAATCAGCCCCAGCATTTT

d_call: -
clone_size: -
v_call: TRBV9
j_call: TRBJ2-3
cdr3_aa: CASSASLETGWDQDTQYF
cdr3_nt: TGTGCCAGCAGCGCCTCCTTGGAGACAGGCTGGGACCAAGATACGCAGTATTTT

d_call: -
clone_size: -
v_call: TRBV12-5
j_call: TRBJ1-3
cdr3_aa: CASGLATTGTSGNTIYF
cdr3_nt: TGTGCTAGTGGTTTGGCGACTACAGGAACCTCTGGAAACACCATATATTTT

d_call: -
clone_size: -
v_call: TRBV4-1
j_call: TRBJ1-2
cdr3_aa: CASSPIRADGYTF
cdr3_nt: TGCGCCAGCAGCCCTATCCGAGCCGACGGCTACACCTTC

d_call: -
clone_size: few
v_call: TRBV5-4
j_call: TRBJ2-2
cdr3_aa: CASSYGQTNTGELFF
cdr3_nt: TGTGCCAGCAGCTACGGACAGACGAACACCGGGGAGCTGTTTTTT

d_call: TRBD2
clone_size: -
v_call: TRBV11-1
j_call: TRBJ2-3
cdr3_aa: CASSLGLAAGEDTQYF
cdr3_nt: TGTGCCAGCAGCTTGGGGCTAGCGGCCGGGGAGGATACGCAGTATTTT

d_call: -
clone_size: -
v_call: TRBV19
j_call: TRBJ1-1
cdr3_aa: CASSDQGPLHTEAFF
cdr3_nt: TGTGCCAGTAGTGACCAGGGGCCCCTTCACACTGAAGCTTTCTTT

d_call: TRBD1
clone_size: -
v_call: TRBV7-2
j_call: TRBJ1-3
cdr3_aa: CASRTGTGSLSGNTIYF
cdr3_nt: TGTGCCAGCAGAACCGGGACAGGGAGTTTATCTGGAAACACCATATATTTT

d_call: -
clone_size: -
v_call: TRBV15
j_call: TRBJ2-1
cdr3_aa: CATSRGLEGPGGNEQFF
cdr3_nt: TGTGCCACCAGCAGAGGGTTGGAGGGCCCAGGAGGGAATGAGCAGTTCTTC

d_call: -
clone_size: -
v_call: TRBV7-3
j_call: TRBJ2-1
cdr3_aa: CASSLGPGGNEQFF
cdr3_nt: TGTGCCAGCAGCTTAGGCCCCGGTGGAAATGAGCAGTTCTTC

d_call: -
clone_size: -
v_call: TRBV25-1
j_call: TRBJ2-7
cdr3_aa: CASSELGSYEQYF
cdr3_nt: TGTGCCAGCAGTGAATTGGGATCCTACGAGCAGTACTTC

d_call: -
clone_size: -
v_call: TRBV5-1
j_call: TRBJ1-1
cdr3_aa: CASSLSDRWTEAFF
cdr3_nt: TGCGCCAGCAGCTTGAGTGACAGGTGGACTGAAGCTTTCTTT

d_call: -
clone_size: -
v_call: TRBV2
j_call: TRBJ1-5
cdr3_aa: CASSVLLRRYSNQPQHF
cdr3_nt: TGTGCCAGCAGTGTCCTATTGCGCCGATATAGCAATCAGCCCCAGCATTTT

d_call: TRBD2
clone_size: -
v_call: TRBV5-6
j_call: TRBJ2-1
cdr3_aa: CASIRGLAGGGEQFF
cdr3_nt: TGTGCCAGCATCCGGGGACTAGCGGGAGGTGGGGAGCAGTTCTTC

d_call: -
clone_size: once
v_call: TRBV7-9
j_call: TRBJ1-1
cdr3_aa: CASSLAEGVATEAFF
cdr3_nt: TGTGCCAGCAGCCTAGCCGAGGGGGTGGCCACTGAAGCTTTCTTT

d_call: TRBD2
clone_size: -
v_call: TRBV28
j_call: TRBJ2-1
cdr3_aa: CASRGRTSGNYNEQFF
cdr3_nt: TGTGCCAGCAGAGGCAGGACTAGCGGGAACTACAATGAGCAGTTCTTC

d_call: -
clone_size: -
v_call: TRBV6-5
j_call: TRBJ2-5
cdr3_aa: CASSYVRGWTQYF
cdr3_nt: TGTGCCAGCAGTTACGTTCGGGGATGGACCCAGTACTTC

d_call: -
clone_size: -
v_call: TRBV4-1
j_call: TRBJ1-1
cdr3_aa: CASSQDASLNTEAFF
cdr3_nt: TGCGCCAGCAGCCAAGACGCTTCCTTGAACACTGAAGCTTTCTTT

d_call: -
clone_size: -
v_call: TRBV2
j_call: TRBJ1-5
cdr3_aa: CASRSEGQRNQPQHF
cdr3_nt: TGTGCCAGCCGGAGCGAGGGTCAGCGCAATCAGCCCCAGCATTTT

d_call: TRBD1
clone_size: -
v_call: TRBV23-1
j_call: TRBJ1-2
cdr3_aa: CAGIRDRDGYTF
cdr3_nt: TGCGCCGGAATTCGGGACAGGGATGGCTACACCTTC

d_call: -
clone_size: -
v_call: TRBV7-8
j_call: TRBJ2-7
cdr3_aa: CASSLAPRGPVEQYF
cdr3_nt: TGTGCCAGCAGCTTAGCGCCCCGCGGACCTGTCGAGCAGTACTTC

d_call: -
clone_size: once
v_call: TRBV6-1
j_call: TRBJ1-2
cdr3_aa: CASSASFAGDYGYTF
cdr3_nt: TGTGCCAGCAGTGCCTCCTTCGCAGGCGACTATGGCTACACCTTC

d_call: -
clone_size: -
v_call: TRBV4-3
j_call: TRBJ2-1
cdr3_aa: CASSQDWYNEQFF
cdr3_nt: TGCGCCAGCAGCCAAGACTGGTACAATGAGCAGTTCTTC

d_call: -
clone_size: -
v_call: TRBV7-9
j_call: TRBJ1-3
cdr3_aa: CASSPGEGQNSGNTIYF
cdr3_nt: TGTGCCAGCAGCCCCGGGGAGGGACAAAACTCTGGAAACACCATATATTTT

d_call: -
clone_size: -
v_call: TRBV19
j_call: TRBJ1-2
cdr3_aa: CASTLDGTYGYTF
cdr3_nt: TGTGCCAGTACCCTAGACGGTACCTATGGCTACACCTTC

d_call: TRBD1
clone_size: -
v_call: TRBV6-6
j_call: TRBJ1-4
cdr3_aa: CASSSSGTGEKLFF
cdr3_nt: TGTGCCAGCAGTTCCTCCGGGACAGGTGAAAAACTGTTTTTT

d_call: TRBD1
clone_size: -
v_call: TRBV18
j_call: TRBJ2-7
cdr3_aa: CASSPPPDRYEQYF
cdr3_nt: TGTGCCAGCTCACCACCCCCGGACAGGTACGAGCAGTACTTC

d_call: TRBD1
clone_size: -
v_call: TRBV5-6
j_call: TRBJ1-2
cdr3_aa: CASTQPGTGIYSNYGYTF
cdr3_nt: TGTGCCAGCACCCAACCCGGGACAGGGATTTATTCTAACTATGGCTACACCTTC

d_call: TRBD1
clone_size: -
v_call: TRBV6-1
j_call: TRBJ1-1
cdr3_aa: CASSETGGPEAFF
cdr3_nt: TGTGCCAGCAGTGAAACAGGGGGCCCCGAAGCTTTCTTT